The sequence of this TCR beta chain was determined in a study of metastatic and nonmetastatic thyroid tumors. Study information: Repertoire data that came from the blood and tumor or nodule tissue of malignant and benign thyroid patients were compared. Study results and limitations: Significantly greater TCR beta diversity was reportedly found in malignant thyroid tumors than in benign nodules (in blood and tumor).

As handled by the study authors: A classifier of distant metastasis in papillary thyroid cancer was built from CDR3 differences (across clinicopathological groups). MiXCR re-clonotyped the PCR reads for TCRdb. V and J calls and clone size were set by TCRdb, not the authors. The data contain 53,000 or so clones, approximately 22% of them singletons. Before thyroid surgery, none of the patients had received any treatment. At least ten counts were recorded for this clone. Its antigen is undetermined. Looked up from germline, CDR1 is MNHNS and CDR2 is SASEGT. This CDR3 is built from 16 residues. Unmatched junction bases numbered 9, after V lost 8 bases and J lost 1 base.

The clonotype originates from a female donor with papillary thyroid cancer or a benign thyroid nodule (not recorded which). Some clones in this sample may be carry-over from other donors' samples. The chain links TRBV6-1 to TRBJ1-2; 11 positions match TRBD1. Sequenced sample: blood. This CDR3 reads CASRDRGEMHNYGYTF. CDR3 DNA sequence: TGTGCCAGCCGGGACAGGGGGGAGATGCATAACTATGGCTACACCTTC.